This T cell receptor (beta chain) is from a study of blood T cell repertoires in COVID-19. Looking at the study overall: The United States, Italy and Spain were the sources of the acute and convalescent COVID-19 samples.

The CDR3 spans 16 residues. The germline V and J ends were trimmed by 2 bases and 0 bases, with 14 bases remaining between them. The V gene's germline CDR1 is SGHRS and CDR2 YFSETQ. The repertoire was sequenced with immunoSEQ multiplex PCR; TCRdb's copy has only in-frame clones and lacks some. This table holds approximately 320,000 clones, around 85% found once. The sequenced sample was peripheral blood. The chain has TRBV5-1 and TRBJ1-1, with D perhaps TRBD1 (6 bases). The source of this sequence is a human donor in a cohort sampled during active COVID-19. Written as DNA, the CDR3 is TGCGCCAGCAGCTTCGATCCGACAGGAGTGAACACTGAAGCTTTCTTT. As protein: CASSFDPTGVNTEAFF.